This is a list of T cell receptor beta chains from one sample in a study of response to subunit inactivated influenza vaccine. MiXCR was run by TCRdb on the RT-PCR reads, yielding one entry per CDR3 protein. Among hundreds of thousands of distinct CDR3 sequences listed, over 9.5% were seen once. The source was PBMCs from blood, collected on the day of vaccination. These receptors were obtained from a man aged 50-60 years who received an inactivated influenza vaccine. The conserved cysteine and the conserved F or W are not part of the CDR3 here.

V gene	J gene	CDR3 protein
TRBV20-1	TRBJ2-1	SAQGHEQF
TRBV29-1	TRBJ2-1	SVRVRDSYNEQF
TRBV20-1	TRBJ2-7	SARGTEDYEQY
TRBV6-6	TRBJ2-7	ASSYRAGYEQY
TRBV2	TRBJ1-5	ASVLTGYSNQPQH
TRBV6-5	TRBJ2-1	ASNYGGTGDYNEQF
TRBV15	TRBJ2-3	ATSSRQGATDTQY
TRBV7-9	TRBJ2-7	ASSPYRDSSYEQY
TRBV7-2	TRBJ2-1	ASSLGATQGEQF
TRBV4-2	TRBJ2-2	ASSPTTIFLNTGELF
TRBV7-6	TRBJ2-3	ASSLQLTDTQY
TRBV12-3/TRBV12-4	TRBJ1-2	ASSLFRGYGYT
TRBV29-1	TRBJ2-4	SVLVDRNIQY
TRBV11-2	TRBJ2-5	ASSRGTSGGSQETQY
TRBV3-1	TRBJ1-5	ASSQGINQPQH
TRBV12-3/TRBV12-4	TRBJ2-7	ASSWTGSHEQY
TRBV7-2	TRBJ1-2	ASSSGRNFYGYT
TRBV29-1	TRBJ2-1	SVSKRLASYNEQF
TRBV20-1	TRBJ2-1	SARDLAASYNEQF
TRBV20-1	TRBJ2-3	SAQALAGSTDTQY
TRBV7-8	TRBJ2-1	ASFQQGASTIRNEQF
TRBV7-2	TRBJ1-4	ASSLSASGRGNEKLF
TRBV2	TRBJ1-1	ASSAKGNTEAF
TRBV7-2	TRBJ2-1	ASSLWGQGNNEQF
TRBV4-3	TRBJ1-5	ASSQHGRGNQPQH
TRBV10-3	TRBJ2-5	AIRRDSAGETQY
TRBV15	TRBJ2-1	ATSLRERYNEQF
TRBV7-6	TRBJ2-3	ASSLEVGRTTDTQY
TRBV20-1	TRBJ2-7	SATGTSTYEQY
TRBV7-9	TRBJ2-1	ASSPSGTVGF
TRBV11-2	TRBJ2-3	ASSPLRGDVFYTDTQY
TRBV20-1	TRBJ1-4	SASGRDEKLF
TRBV19	TRBJ2-5	ASSMVVPETQY
TRBV2	TRBJ2-3	ASSASLTSLLRTDTQY
TRBV12-3/TRBV12-4	TRBJ2-2	ASSLDGMGTGELF
TRBV11-2	TRBJ2-5	ASSLLGLAGRETQY
TRBV9	TRBJ2-5	ASSVLGVPQETQY
TRBV20-1	TRBJ2-7	SAPPGLGRNEQY
TRBV5-1	TRBJ1-4	ATKRLGDEKLF
TRBV7-2	TRBJ2-7	ASGVGYEQY
TRBV3-1	TRBJ2-1	AAGGINEQF